This T cell receptor beta chain was identified during a study of regulatory T cells in long-lasting Graves disease. To make TCR beta libraries, researchers used iRepertoire HTBI primers and Arm-PCR of CDR3 regions. Using its own MiXCR run on the multiplex PCR reads, TCRdb lists one record per CDR3 protein. Among hundreds of thousands of distinct CDR3 sequences listed, 15% to 17% were seen once. Time point denoted: newly diagnosed GD, antithyroid drugs for less than 3 months. PBMC RNA was the source of the TCR library. This CDR3 is built from 13 residues. Looked up from germline, CDR1 is MGHRA and CDR2 is YSYEKL. Study-wide results and caveats: Persistent Graves' patients had lower TCR diversity than newly diagnosed ones.

This clonotype was counted many times. The antigen is unknown. Its ends do not fully match the called genes, so a read error is possible. J is TRBJ2-7 and V is TRBV4-1, with D possibly TRBD1 on 7 matching bases. The source is a female donor with Graves disease. The source was peripheral blood mononuclear cells (PBMCs), collected at new diagnosis, from a patient treated with antithyroid drugs. CDR3 protein: CASSQGGRDSQYF. DNA of the CDR3: TGTGCCAGCAGCCAAGGGGGCCGGGACTCTCAGTACTTC.